A selection of T cell receptor beta chains follows, all from one sample in a study of T cells in Graves' hyperthyroidism and ophthalmopathy. Using its own MiXCR run on the multiplex PCR reads, TCRdb lists one record per CDR3 protein. Of fewer than 500,000 distinct CDR3 sequences in the sample, 13% to 15% were seen once. The sequenced sample was blood. The receptors were sampled from a woman in her thirties with Graves' ophthalmopathy. The CDR3 runs from the conserved cysteine through the conserved F or W. The D gene is left open where the match is weak. Clone sizes are given selectively: once, few, many, or a class where the clone is expanded.

CDR3aa,CDR3nt,d_gene,j_gene,v_gene,abundance
CASSPSGGADNEQFF,TGTGCCAGCAGTCCGAGCGGGGGGGCCGACAATGAGCAGTTCTTC,TRBD2,TRBJ2-1,TRBV6-2/TRBV6-3,many
CSLHRLGQVSYEQYF,TGCAGTTTACACCGGTTGGGACAGGTCTCCTACGAGCAGTACTTC,TRBD1,TRBJ2-7,TRBV20-1,many
CSAVRGGGTDTQYF,TGCAGTGCTGTAAGGGGCGGGGGCACAGATACGCAGTATTTT,.,TRBJ2-3,TRBV20-1,few
CASSLEWAGGPGEQYF,TGTGCCAGCAGCTTAGAGTGGGCGGGGGGGCCCGGCGAGCAGTACTTC,TRBD2,TRBJ2-7,TRBV11-2,.
CASSLAAMSSFGTQYF,TGTGCCAGCAGTTTAGCCGCGATGAGCAGTTTCGGGACCCAGTACTTC,.,TRBJ2-5,TRBV28,many
CASWTGGSSTQYF,TGCGCCAGCTGGACAGGGGGTTCCAGTACGCAGTATTTT,TRBD1,TRBJ2-3,TRBV10-2,few
CASNQQAGHEQYF,TGCGCCAGCAACCAACAGGCAGGTCACGAGCAGTACTTC,.,TRBJ2-7,TRBV5-1,many
CASSPNPTGNANEKLFF,TGTGCCAGCAGCCCCAACCCGACAGGGAATGCTAATGAAAAACTGTTTTTT,TRBD1,TRBJ1-4,TRBV9,.
CASSPNRGQETQYF,TGTGCCAGCTCACCGAACAGGGGCCAAGAGACCCAGTACTTC,TRBD1,TRBJ2-5,TRBV18,many
CAWSVPLGLAASYEQYF,TGTGCCTGGAGTGTTCCCCTAGGACTAGCGGCATCCTACGAGCAGTACTTC,TRBD2,TRBJ2-7,TRBV30,many
CSADTGAAGYGYTF,TGCAGTGCGGACACAGGGGCGGCGGGGTATGGCTACACCTTC,TRBD1,TRBJ1-2,TRBV20-1,many
CSATLGLARVTQYF,TGCAGTGCAACCCTCGGACTAGCGCGTGTAACGCAGTATTTT,TRBD2,TRBJ2-3,TRBV20-1,many
CATSMTVDHYYGYTF,TGTGCCACCAGCATGACAGTAGATCATTACTATGGCTACACCTTC,.,TRBJ1-2,TRBV15,many
CATSDPVAGAGETQYF,TGTGCCACCAGTGATCCCGTCGCGGGGGCCGGAGAGACCCAGTACTTC,.,TRBJ2-5,TRBV24-1,.
CASSWGDRAEQYF,TGCGCCAGCAGCTGGGGCGACAGGGCCGAGCAGTACTTC,TRBD1,TRBJ2-7,TRBV5-1,many
CASSEGQGSWGEQFF,TGTGCCAGCAGCGAGGGACAGGGTAGCTGGGGTGAGCAGTTCTTC,TRBD1,TRBJ2-1,TRBV11-1,many
CSGGNLETQYF,TGCAGTGGAGGGAACCTGGAGACCCAGTACTTC,.,TRBJ2-5,TRBV20-1,few
CASSVESRTGGGDTQYF,TGCGCCAGCAGCGTGGAGTCTAGGACAGGGGGAGGAGATACGCAGTATTTT,TRBD1,TRBJ2-3,TRBV5-1,many
CASSSNRDRGHNEQFF,TGTGCCAGCAGTTCGAACCGGGACAGGGGGCACAATGAGCAGTTCTTC,TRBD1,TRBJ2-1,TRBV6-1,.
CASGGDFSAGSTEAFF,TGTGCTAGTGGGGGGGACTTTTCTGCGGGTTCCACTGAAGCTTTCTTT,.,TRBJ1-1,TRBV12-5,.
CASSQEVELKSGYTF,TGCGCCAGCAGCCAAGAGGTGGAGCTAAAGAGTGGCTACACCTTC,.,TRBJ1-2,TRBV4-1,many
CASSLAWGQGTKNIQYF,TGTGCCAGCAGCTTGGCTTGGGGACAGGGCACCAAAAACATTCAGTACTTC,TRBD1,TRBJ2-4,TRBV5-5,many
CASSWLDKQKTQYF,TGTGCCAGCAGTTGGTTGGACAAACAGAAGACCCAGTACTTC,.,TRBJ2-5,TRBV6-1,many
CASSYRGEMLNTEAFF,TGTGCCAGCAGTTACAGGGGCGAAATGCTGAACACTGAAGCTTTCTTT,.,TRBJ1-1,TRBV6-6,many
CASSQEGSDSIYGYTF,TGTGCCAGCAGCCAAGAAGGCTCGGACAGCATCTATGGCTACACCTTC,.,TRBJ1-2,TRBV14,many
CASSYHLTGTGAGQTTKETQYF,TGTGCCAGCAGCTACCACCTAACCGGGACAGGGGCGGGACAGACCACCAAAGAGACCCAGTACTTC,TRBD1,TRBJ2-5,TRBV7-2,many
CASSYRKAEDDYEQYF,TGTGCCAGCAGTTACCGAAAGGCAGAGGATGATTACGAGCAGTACTTC,.,TRBJ2-7,TRBV6-5,many
CASRNSGTPNEKLFF,TGTGCCAGCAGGAACTCCGGGACACCAAATGAAAAACTGTTTTTT,.,TRBJ1-4,TRBV6-1,many
CSVEGQGIEAFF,TGCAGCGTCGAAGGACAGGGCATTGAAGCTTTCTTT,TRBD1,TRBJ1-1,TRBV29-1,.
CASSLEGHFGNEQFF,TGTGCCAGCAGCTTAGAGGGACATTTTGGCAATGAGCAGTTCTTC,.,TRBJ2-1,TRBV7-9,few
CASSESGDYEQYF,TGCGCCAGCAGTGAGTCTGGGGACTACGAGCAGTACTTC,.,TRBJ2-7,TRBV10-2,few
CASSSGQSTQPQHF,TGTGCCAGCAGCTCGGGACAGTCGACCCAGCCCCAGCATTTT,TRBD1,TRBJ1-5,TRBV12-3/TRBV12-4,many
CASSSDGASGANVLTF,TGTGCCAGTAGTTCCGACGGGGCATCTGGGGCCAACGTCCTGACTTTC,.,TRBJ2-6,TRBV19,.
CAWSTRIGNTIYF,TGTGCCTGGAGTACCAGAATTGGAAACACCATATATTTT,.,TRBJ1-3,TRBV30,many
CASSRTGRYNEQFF,TGCGCCAGCAGCCGGACAGGGCGTTACAATGAGCAGTTCTTC,TRBD1,TRBJ2-1,TRBV4-1,few
CSARDLRNQQNEQFF,TGCAGTGCAAGGGACCTTCGGAATCAACAAAATGAGCAGTTCTTC,.,TRBJ2-1,TRBV20-1,.
CASGVGNEQFF,TGTGCCAGCGGGGTTGGCAATGAGCAGTTCTTC,.,TRBJ2-1,TRBV4-2,.
CASSEEAESGGFSPLHF,TGTGCCAGCAGTGAAGAAGCAGAGTCAGGGGGTTTTTCACCCCTCCACTTT,TRBD1,TRBJ1-6,TRBV25-1,.
CASSLNRDAYEQYF,TGTGCCAGCTCACTGAACAGGGACGCCTACGAGCAGTACTTC,.,TRBJ2-7,TRBV18,many
CATSAGTSGGEELFF,TGTGCCACCAGTGCCGGGACTAGCGGGGGTGAGGAGCTGTTTTTT,TRBD2,TRBJ2-2,TRBV24-1,.
CASSPALGAEETQYF,TGTGCCAGCTCACCCGCTCTTGGGGCGGAAGAGACCCAGTACTTC,.,TRBJ2-5,TRBV18,many
CASSPTGQGPPKNIQYF,TGTGCCAGCAGCCCCACAGGGCAGGGCCCCCCCAAAAACATTCAGTACTTC,.,TRBJ2-4,TRBV12-3/TRBV12-4,many
CASSQDSAGGGETQYF,TGTGCCAGCAGCCAAGATTCGGCGGGGGGCGGAGAGACCCAGTACTTC,TRBD2,TRBJ2-5,TRBV4-2,many
CASSQEGRGDSYEQYF,TGTGCCAGCAGCCAAGAAGGTAGGGGGGACTCCTACGAGCAGTACTTC,.,TRBJ2-7,TRBV3-1,many
CASSGSVRDNEQFF,TGTGCCAGCAGTGGCTCCGTCCGCGACAATGAGCAGTTCTTC,.,TRBJ2-1,TRBV9,many
CASSWGTAGEKLFF,TGTGCCAGCAGTTGGGGGACAGCAGGTGAAAAACTGTTTTTT,TRBD1,TRBJ1-4,TRBV2,many
CASSPGVQPQHF,TGTGCCAGCTCACCAGGGGTTCAGCCCCAGCATTTT,.,TRBJ1-5,TRBV18,many